The source of this T cell receptor (beta chain) is a study of blood T cell repertoires in COVID-19. In the study overall: The United States, Italy and Spain provided the acute and convalescent COVID-19 samples.

Germline lookup yields CDR1 SQVTM and CDR2 ANQGSEA. Trimming took 7 bases from V and 4 from J; bases not matched to a gene: 4. CDR3 size: 14 residues. How the authors handled the data: Amplification of reference gene primers provided the estimated nucleated cell counts. The protocol was immunoSEQ multiplex PCR, while the TCRdb copy is restricted to in-frame clones and leaves out a portion. V and J calls and clone size come straight from that table; D and trimming were deduced from the DNA. The data contain about 200,000 clones, around 80% of them singletons. Sequencing was carried out using peripheral blood. The receptor's source is a human donor with acute or convalescent COVID-19. The donor label of this sample is uncertain. This chain uses TRBV29-1 with TRBJ2-1; 13 nucleotides line up with TRBD2. CDR3 DNA sequence: TGCAGCGCCAAACTAGCGGGAGGGTACAATGAGCAGTTCTTC. This codes for CSAKLAGGYNEQFF.